This note documents a single T cell receptor (beta chain) sequence. The antigen remains unidentified. Researchers used 5'RACE with constant-segment primers to make TCR alpha and TCR beta cDNA libraries that carry sample barcodes and UMIs. MiXCR, run by TCRdb on the 5' RACE reads, gives a single entry per CDR3 protein. Seen here are roughly 120,000 distinct CDR3 sequences, about 15% observed once, and the top ten hold approximately 15%. V trimming: 3 bases; J trimming: 0 bases; junction bases outside the gene matches: 2. This CDR3 is built from 17 residues. Germline V gene lookup returns CDR1 LGHNA and CDR2 YSLEER. This sample was taken from a study of T-cell memory formation after mild COVID-19. Study conclusions and caveats: Several responding clones turned up in pre-infection memory, indicating that cross-reactive memory may have taken part.

This rearrangement joins TRBV4-3 to TRBJ2-1; 13 nucleotides align to TRBD2. What was sequenced was PBMCs or a T cell subset sorted from them (not recorded which). The clonotype originates from an adult woman who had mild COVID-19 (a few samples of this study predate the infection). Cell type and time point are not known. CDR3 sequence: CASSQWTSGSSYNEQFF. As DNA, the CDR3 is TGCGCCAGCAGCCAGTGGACTAGCGGGAGCTCCTACAATGAGCAGTTCTTC.